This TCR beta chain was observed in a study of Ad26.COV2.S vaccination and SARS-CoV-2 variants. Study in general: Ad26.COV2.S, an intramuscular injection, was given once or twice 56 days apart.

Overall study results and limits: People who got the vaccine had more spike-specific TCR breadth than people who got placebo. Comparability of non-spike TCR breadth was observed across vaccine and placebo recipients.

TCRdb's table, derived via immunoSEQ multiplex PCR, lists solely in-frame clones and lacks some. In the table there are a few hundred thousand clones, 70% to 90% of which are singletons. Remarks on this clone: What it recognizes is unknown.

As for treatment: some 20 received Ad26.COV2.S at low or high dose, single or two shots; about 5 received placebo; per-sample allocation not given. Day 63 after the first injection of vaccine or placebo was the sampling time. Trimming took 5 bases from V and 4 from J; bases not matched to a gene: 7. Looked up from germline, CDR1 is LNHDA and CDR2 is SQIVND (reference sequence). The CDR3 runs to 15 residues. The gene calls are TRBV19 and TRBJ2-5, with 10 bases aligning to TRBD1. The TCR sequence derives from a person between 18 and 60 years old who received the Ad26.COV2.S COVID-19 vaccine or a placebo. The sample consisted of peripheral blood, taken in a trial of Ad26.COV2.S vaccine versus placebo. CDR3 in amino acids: CASSGRDRGRETQYF. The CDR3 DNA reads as TGTGCCAGTAGTGGGCGGGACAGGGGAAGAGAGACCCAGTACTTC.